This TCR beta chain was profiled in a study of T cell responses to AZD1222 COVID-19 vaccine. TCRdb's table, derived via immunoSEQ multiplex PCR, lists solely in-frame clones and lacks some. The sample consists of about 140,000 clones, 80% to 95% of them appearing once. V lost 0 bases, J lost 8 bases, and 3 bases stayed unmatched. Germline-derived CDR1 and CDR2 are SGHDN and FVKESK. The CDR3 loop spans 14 amino acids. The count of this clone is one. The input for sequencing was peripheral blood, taken 28 days after the second AZD1222 dose. This clonotype originated in an adult who received the AZD1222 COVID-19 vaccine. This chain joins TRBV14 and TRBJ2-3; 9 positions agree with TRBD2. In DNA form, the CDR3 reads TGTGCCAGCAGCCAAGATCTACTAGCGGGTACGCAGTATTTT. Translation gives CASSQDLLAGTQYF.